Listed here is a single T cell receptor beta chain. Original analysis: Estimation of nucleated cell counts relied on the amplification of reference gene primers. This table comes from immunoSEQ multiplex PCR, and its TCRdb copy is limited to in-frame clones, with some not included. For V, J and clone size, that table is used; D and trimming come from the DNA. The sample lists more than 200,000 clones, approximately 80% seen once, with around 4.1% in the top ten. The germline V gene encodes CDR1 DFQATT and CDR2 SNEGSKA (reference sequence). There are 11 residues in the CDR3. V lost 5 bases and J lost 6; bases outside the gene matches: 4. This entry comes from a study of blood T cell repertoires in COVID-19. Overall study: Donors in the United States, Italy and Spain gave samples during acute or convalescent COVID-19.

The sample taken for sequencing was peripheral blood. The source of this sequence is a woman in her 40s with active or convalescent COVID-19. The rearrangement links TRBV20-1 to TRBJ2-7, with 7 bases lining up with TRBD1. CDR3 region: CSARRGTEQYF. CDR3 nucleotide sequence: TGCAGTGCTCGCAGGGGGACCGAGCAGTACTTC.